The entry below gives a single TCR beta chain sequence along with its context. The record originates from a study of Graves' ophthalmopathy and Graves' hyperthyroidism. CDR3 length equals 15 residues. Germline trimming cut 3 bases from V and 3 bases from J; bases unmatched to any gene: 5. Germline-derived CDR1 and CDR2 are SGHDT and YYEEEE. TCR beta CDR3 amplification used RNA transcripts. First-round RT-PCR relied on HTBI primers, and a second-round multiplex PCR came next. TCRdb reanalysed the multiplex PCR reads using MiXCR and keeps one entry per CDR3 protein. The table shows about 24,000 distinct CDR3 sequences, with approximately 48% occurring only once.

This TCR came from an adult woman with stable Graves' hyperthyroidism. Sequenced material: peripheral blood. The J gene is TRBJ2-3, the V gene TRBV5-6; TRBD2 aligns across 9 bases. The CDR3 is CASSSVSGSTDTQYF. The CDR3 DNA reads TGTGCCAGCAGCTCCGTTAGCGGGAGTACAGATACGCAGTATTTT.